This record looks at one T cell receptor beta chain sequence and its context. Its antigen is unidentified. Germline V gives CDR1 DFQATT, CDR2 SNEGSKA (reference sequence). This CDR3 comprises 13 residues. V lost 2 bases and J 7 bases, leaving 12 bases between the germline ends. For the second PCR, which ran for roughly 7 to 11 cycles, a sample-barcoded 5' primer and a J-beta primer mix were used. TCRdb re-analysed the 5' RACE reads in MiXCR, keeping a single row per CDR3 protein. The table shows 1.2 million to 1.5 million distinct CDR3 sequences, with roughly 64% occurring only once. The entry originates in a study of blood T cells in healthy people across ages. Study findings and constraints: In the absence of known donor CMV status, changes in expanded clonotypes were possibly confounded.

The receptor's source is a man between 18 and 29 years old in good health. Sequenced input: blood. The V and J genes are TRBV20-1 and TRBJ2-1, with D possibly being TRBD2 (5 bases). The chain's CDR3 is CSARLALRNEQFF. The CDR3 DNA follows: TGCAGTGCTAGACTAGCCCTGAGGAATGAGCAGTTCTTC.